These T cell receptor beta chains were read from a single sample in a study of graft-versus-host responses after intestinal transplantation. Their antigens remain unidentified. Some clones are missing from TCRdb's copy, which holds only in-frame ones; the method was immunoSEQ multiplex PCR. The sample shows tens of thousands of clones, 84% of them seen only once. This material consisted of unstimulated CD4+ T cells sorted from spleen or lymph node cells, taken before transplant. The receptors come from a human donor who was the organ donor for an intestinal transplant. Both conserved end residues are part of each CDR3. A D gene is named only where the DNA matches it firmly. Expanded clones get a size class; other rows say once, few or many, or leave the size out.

TGTGCCAGCAGCCTAGGACTAGCGGTACAAGAGACCCAGTACTTC CASSLGLAVQETQYF NA TRBJ2-5 TRBV5-6 TRBD2
TGCAGTGCTAGATCAGGGTGGAAAGCTTTCTTT CSARSGWKAFF NA TRBJ1-1 TRBV20-1 NA
TGTGCCAGTTCACCCCGGACAGGGGGCGATCTTTCTGGGGCCAACGTCCTGACTTTC CASSPRTGGDLSGANVLTF NA TRBJ2-6 TRBV7-6 TRBD1
TGTGCCAGCAGCTTAGATCCCACCCGAGCCCTCCACTTT CASSLDPTRALHF NA TRBJ1-6 TRBV13 NA
TGTGCCAGCAGCTTAGATGGGACAGGGGGCTACAATGAGCAGTTCTTC CASSLDGTGGYNEQFF NA TRBJ2-1 TRBV11-3 TRBD1
TGTGCCAGCAGTGAGGCTATAACAGGCACAGATACGCAGTATTTT CASSEAITGTDTQYF NA TRBJ2-3 TRBV6-1 NA
TGTGCCAGCAGCGATCGCGGGAACACTGAAGCTTTCTTT CASSDRGNTEAFF NA TRBJ1-1 TRBV7-9 NA
TGTGCCAGCAGGGGGGGAGACTCACCCCTCCACTTT CASRGGDSPLHF NA TRBJ1-6 TRBV6-1 NA
TGTGCCAGCAGTTCCCGAGGACAGGGCCCTCATGAAAAACTGTTTTTT CASSSRGQGPHEKLFF NA TRBJ1-4 TRBV27 TRBD1
TGTGCCAGCTCACACACCCGGGGCCAAGAGACCCAGTACTTC CASSHTRGQETQYF NA TRBJ2-5 TRBV18 NA
TGTGCCAGCAGAAGTTACATTACTAGCAATCAGCCCCAGCATTTT CASRSYITSNQPQHF NA TRBJ1-5 TRBV27 NA
TGTGCCAGCAGCCAGGACAGGGGGCGCGGTCAGCCCCAGCATTTT CASSQDRGRGQPQHF NA TRBJ1-5 TRBV2 TRBD1
TGTGCCACCCTGGGACGGACAGCTGGAAACACCATATATTTT CATLGRTAGNTIYF NA TRBJ1-3 TRBV28 NA
TGTGCCAGCAGCGTAGAAGCGGGGGCCAGAGATACGCAGTATTTT CASSVEAGARDTQYF NA TRBJ2-3 TRBV9 TRBD2
TGTGCCAGCAGTTTATCAGCGATTAACTATGGCTACACCTTC CASSLSAINYGYTF NA TRBJ1-2 TRBV28 NA
TGCGCCAGCAGCTCCCTAGGACAACTGAACACTGAAGCTTTCTTT CASSSLGQLNTEAFF NA TRBJ1-1 TRBV5-1 NA
TGTGCCAGCAGTGGCAGGGTTAACACCGGGGAGCTGTTTTTT CASSGRVNTGELFF NA TRBJ2-2 TRBV6-5 NA
TGTGCCAGTAGTATGGGCAGGGGGGCGAATCAGCCCCAGCATTTT CASSMGRGANQPQHF many TRBJ1-5 TRBV19 TRBD1
TGTGCCAGCAGTCCACACCAGGCTCTCTATGGCTACACCTTC CASSPHQALYGYTF NA TRBJ1-2 TRBV28 NA
TGTGCCAGCAGCCATCCGACTACGAAGGGCACAGATACGCAGTATTTT CASSHPTTKGTDTQYF NA TRBJ2-3 TRBV27 NA
TGTGCCAGCAGTTACTTGGGACAGGGAAATAACAATGAGCAGTTCTTC CASSYLGQGNNNEQFF NA TRBJ2-1 TRBV6-5 TRBD1
TGTGCCAGCAGCTCAGGTGGGGGCGGGGAGACCCAGTACTTC CASSSGGGGETQYF NA TRBJ2-5 TRBV9 NA
TGTGCCAGCAGCCGCCTGACAGGGAGGGAGACCCAGTACTTC CASSRLTGRETQYF NA TRBJ2-5 TRBV13 NA
TGTGCCAGCAGTGACCAGGACACCGTTGAAAAACTGTTTTTT CASSDQDTVEKLFF NA TRBJ1-4 TRBV6-1 NA
TGTGCCAGCAGCCAGGTGGGACCCGGGGGGAACACCGGGGAGCTGTTTTTT CASSQVGPGGNTGELFF NA TRBJ2-2 TRBV4-2 NA
TGTGCCAGCAGCCTAACAGTGAACACTGAAGCTTTCTTT CASSLTVNTEAFF NA TRBJ1-1 TRBV28 NA